The clone carrying this TCR beta chain was recorded only once. Its antigen is currently unknown. The source of the sample is a study of graft-versus-host responses after intestinal transplantation. Study background: Each of the recipients got a multivisceral, liver-intestinal, or isolated intestinal transplant. Every recipient underwent anti-thymocyte globulin induction, then tacrolimus and steroids for about three years.

Data came from immunoSEQ multiplex PCR; TCRdb stores just in-frame clones and leaves some out. The sample has about 94,000 clones, more than 85% seen once. V was trimmed by 6 bases and J by 0 bases, leaving 15 bases between them. From germline, CDR1 is SGHTS and CDR2 YDEGEE. The CDR3 extends over 15 amino acids. This chain joins TRBV5-8 and TRBJ1-2, with D possibly being TRBD1 (6 bases). Sequences were derived from unstimulated CD8+ T cells sorted from spleen or lymph node cells, sampled before intestinal transplant. The TCR comes from a human donor who received an intestinal transplant. The CDR3 region is CASTPSDSPNYGYTF. Here the CDR3 DNA reads TGTGCCAGCACCCCATCGGACAGTCCTAACTATGGCTACACCTTC.